Given below is one T cell receptor (beta chain) in context. Sequenced by immunoSEQ multiplex PCR; TCRdb stores in-frame clones only, minus some. The sample holds some 170,000 clones; 75% to 85% are singletons and the top ten take about 16%. The source of the sample is a study of blood T cell repertoires in COVID-19. Assignments of participants to cohorts depended upon their own reported clinical history. Sequenced sample: PBMCs or T cells enriched from blood (not recorded which). This sequence originates from a man between 50 and 59 years old who had recovered from COVID-19.

CDR3 loop: CASSLLTGELFF. CDR3 in DNA: TGTGCCAGCAGTCTCCTTACCGGGGAGCTGTTTTTT. This chain uses TRBV27 with TRBJ2-2, with D uncertain. V shed 5 bases and J shed 5 bases, with 6 bases lying between them. Germline V gene sequence: CDR1 MNHEY, CDR2 SMNVEV (reference sequence). The CDR3 runs 12 residues.